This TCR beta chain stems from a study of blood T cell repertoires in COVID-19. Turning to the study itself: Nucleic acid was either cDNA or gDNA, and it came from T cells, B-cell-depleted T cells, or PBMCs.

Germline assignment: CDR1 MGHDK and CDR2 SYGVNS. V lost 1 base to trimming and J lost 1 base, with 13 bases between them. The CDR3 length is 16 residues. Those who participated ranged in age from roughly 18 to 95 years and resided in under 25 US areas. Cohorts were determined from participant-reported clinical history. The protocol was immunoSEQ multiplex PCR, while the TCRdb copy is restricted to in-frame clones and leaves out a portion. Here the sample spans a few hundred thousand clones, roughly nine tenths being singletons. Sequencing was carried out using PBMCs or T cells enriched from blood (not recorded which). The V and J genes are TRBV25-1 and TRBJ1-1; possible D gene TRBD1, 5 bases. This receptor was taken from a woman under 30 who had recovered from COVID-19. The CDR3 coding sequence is TGTGCCAGCAGTGAATTTCATTCGGACAAGAACACTGAAGCTTTCTTT. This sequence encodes CASSEFHSDKNTEAFF.